The clone carrying this TCR beta chain has only a few counts. Its target is not known. Only patients with spare fresh-frozen tumor and over two years of follow-up were included. TCRB CDR3 was amplified from 2 ug genomic DNA or less. Clones were sequenced by immunoSEQ multiplex PCR, and TCRdb holds only the in-frame ones, with some missing. The profile covers around 96,000 clones, with 79% appearing a single time and approximately 5.9% taken by the ten largest. These data originate in a study of glioma-infiltrating T cells after dendritic cell vaccination. General study findings and limits: Longer survival after dendritic cell vaccination followed higher pretreatment TIL content.

Germline V gene data show CDR1 as MNHNY and CDR2 as SVGAGI (reference sequence). CDR3 size: 14 residues. Trimming left V 2 bases short and J 7 bases short, with 9 bases between. This chain links TRBV6-6 with TRBJ1-6; possible D gene TRBD1, 6 bases. Sequencing was performed on blood, taken before dendritic cell vaccination. This TCR derives from a human donor with glioblastoma. CDR3 coding DNA: TGTGCCAGCAGTTACAGACAGGAAAATTCACCCCTCCACTTT. Residues: CASSYRQENSPLHF.